This entry is about one T cell receptor beta chain. Its antigen is not identified. The data derive from a study of cytomegalovirus exposure and HLA in healthy donors. Likely unrecorded immune exposures existed in these nominally healthy donors. V shed 7 bases and J shed 2 bases, with 3 bases lying between them. The CDR3 extends over 11 amino acids. Looked up from germline, CDR1 is MDHEN and CDR2 is SYDVKM. General study points: Reported results showed that the classifier diagnosed cytomegalovirus status with high specificity and sensitivity. Sequence variants that were highly shared formed a cluster that was likely a sequencing artifact.

This PCR relied on a set of 60 Vbeta primers and 13 Jbeta primers. Here immunoSEQ multiplex PCR was the method, and the copy in TCRdb shows in-frame clones only, minus some. The sample shows roughly 100,000 clones, around 65% of them seen only once. Material for sequencing was PBMCs. This TCR derives from a woman aged 45 to 65 in good health and CMV-seronegative. The chain joins TRBV28 to TRBJ1-3; D gene ambiguous. CDR3 sequence: CASTAGNTIYF. CDR3 sequence (DNA): TGTGCCAGCACCGCTGGAAACACCATATATTTT.